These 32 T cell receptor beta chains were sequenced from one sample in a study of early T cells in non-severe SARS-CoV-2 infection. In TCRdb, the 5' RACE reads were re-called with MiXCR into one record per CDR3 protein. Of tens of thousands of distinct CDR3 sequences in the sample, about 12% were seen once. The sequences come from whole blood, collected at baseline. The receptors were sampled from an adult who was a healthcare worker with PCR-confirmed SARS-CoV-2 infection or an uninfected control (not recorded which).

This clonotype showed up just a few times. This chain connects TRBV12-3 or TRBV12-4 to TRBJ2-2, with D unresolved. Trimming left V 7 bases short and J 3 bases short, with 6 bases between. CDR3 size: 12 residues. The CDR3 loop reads CASNGDTGELFF. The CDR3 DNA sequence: TGTGCCAGCAACGGAGACACCGGGGAGCTGTTTTTT.

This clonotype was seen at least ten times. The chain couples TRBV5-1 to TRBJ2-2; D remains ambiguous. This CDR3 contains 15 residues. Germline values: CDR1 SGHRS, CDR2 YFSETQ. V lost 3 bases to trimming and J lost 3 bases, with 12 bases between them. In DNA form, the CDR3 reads TGCGCCAGCAGCTCAAATGGTCCCTACACCGGGGAGCTGTTTTTT. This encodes CASSSNGPYTGELFF.

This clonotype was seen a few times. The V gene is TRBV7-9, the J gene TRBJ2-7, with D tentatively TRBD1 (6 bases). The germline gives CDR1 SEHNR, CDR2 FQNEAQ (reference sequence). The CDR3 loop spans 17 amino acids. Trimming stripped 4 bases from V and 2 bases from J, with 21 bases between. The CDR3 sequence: CASSYVITGSLTYEQYF. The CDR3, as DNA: TGTGCCAGCAGCTACGTCATTACAGGGTCTCTGACCTACGAGCAGTACTTC.

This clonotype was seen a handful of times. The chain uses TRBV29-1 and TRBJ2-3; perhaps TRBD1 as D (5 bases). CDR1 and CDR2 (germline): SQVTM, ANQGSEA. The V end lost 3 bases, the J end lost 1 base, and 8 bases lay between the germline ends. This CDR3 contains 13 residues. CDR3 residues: CSVDRAGTDTQYF. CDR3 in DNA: TGCAGCGTTGACAGGGCTGGCACAGATACGCAGTATTTT.

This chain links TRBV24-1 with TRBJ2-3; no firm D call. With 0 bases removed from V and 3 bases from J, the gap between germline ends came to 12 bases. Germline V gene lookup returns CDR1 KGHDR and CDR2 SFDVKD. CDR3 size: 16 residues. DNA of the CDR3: TGTGCCACCAGTGATTTGGGAGAGACGAAGACAGATACGCAGTATTTT. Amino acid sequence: CATSDLGETKTDTQYF.

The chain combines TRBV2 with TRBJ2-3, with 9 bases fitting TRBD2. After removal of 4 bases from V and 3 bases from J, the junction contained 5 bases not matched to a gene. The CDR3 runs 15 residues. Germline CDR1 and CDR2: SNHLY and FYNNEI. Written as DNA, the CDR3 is TGTGCCAGCAGTGTAGGGACTAGCTGGACAGATACGCAGTATTTT. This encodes CASSVGTSWTDTQYF.

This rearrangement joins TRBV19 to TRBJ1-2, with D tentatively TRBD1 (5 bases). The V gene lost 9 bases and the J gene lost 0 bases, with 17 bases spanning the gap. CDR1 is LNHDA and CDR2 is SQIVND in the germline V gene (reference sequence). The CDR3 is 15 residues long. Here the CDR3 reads CASLDRPSPNYGYTF. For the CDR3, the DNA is TGTGCCAGCCTAGACAGACCATCTCCTAACTATGGCTACACCTTC.

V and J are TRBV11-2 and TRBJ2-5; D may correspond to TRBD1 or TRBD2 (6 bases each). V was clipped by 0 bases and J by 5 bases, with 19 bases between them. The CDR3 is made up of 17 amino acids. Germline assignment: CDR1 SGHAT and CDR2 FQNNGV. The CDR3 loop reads CASSLEAARRGKETQYF. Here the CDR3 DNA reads TGTGCCAGCAGCTTAGAAGCGGCTAGGAGGGGGAAGGAGACCCAGTACTTC.

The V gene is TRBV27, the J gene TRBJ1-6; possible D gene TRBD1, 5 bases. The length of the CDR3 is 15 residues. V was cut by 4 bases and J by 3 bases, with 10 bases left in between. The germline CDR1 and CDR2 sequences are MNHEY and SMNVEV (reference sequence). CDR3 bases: TGTGCCAGCAGTTCCGGACAAGTCTATAATTCACCCCTCCACTTT. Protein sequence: CASSSGQVYNSPLHF.

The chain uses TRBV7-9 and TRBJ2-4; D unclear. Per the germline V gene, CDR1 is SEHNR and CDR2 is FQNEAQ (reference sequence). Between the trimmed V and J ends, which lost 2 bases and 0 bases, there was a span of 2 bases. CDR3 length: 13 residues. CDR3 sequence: CASSLQAKNIQYF. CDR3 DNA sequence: TGTGCCAGCAGCTTACAAGCCAAAAACATTCAGTACTTC.

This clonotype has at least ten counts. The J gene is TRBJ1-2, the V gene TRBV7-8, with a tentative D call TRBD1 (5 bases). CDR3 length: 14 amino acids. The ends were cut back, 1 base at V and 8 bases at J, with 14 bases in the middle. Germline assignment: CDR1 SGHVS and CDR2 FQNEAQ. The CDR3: CASSLVRGDIGYTF. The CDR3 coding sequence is TGTGCCAGCAGCTTAGTGAGGGGTGATATCGGCTACACCTTC.

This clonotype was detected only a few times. CDR3 residues: CASSLRGDGEAFF. Written as DNA, the CDR3 is TGTGCCAGCAGCTTAAGGGGGGATGGTGAAGCTTTCTTT. The chain joins TRBV7-2 to TRBJ1-1, with TRBD1 as a possible D gene (6 bases). Between the trimmed V and J ends, which lost 2 bases and 7 bases, there was a span of 11 bases. This CDR3 is built from 13 residues. Germline CDR1 reads SGHTA; CDR2 reads FQGNSA.

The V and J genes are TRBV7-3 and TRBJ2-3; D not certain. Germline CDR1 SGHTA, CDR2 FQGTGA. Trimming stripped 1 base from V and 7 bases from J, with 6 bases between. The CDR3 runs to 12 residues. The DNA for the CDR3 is TGTGCCAGCAGCTTAAATAAGAATACGCAGTATTTT. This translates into CASSLNKNTQYF. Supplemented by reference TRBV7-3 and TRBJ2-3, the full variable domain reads GAGVSQTPSNKVTEKGKYVELRCDPISGHTALYWYRQSLGQGPEFLIYFQGTGAADDSGLPNDRFFAVRPEGSVSTLKIQRTERGDSAVYLCASSLNKNTQYFGPGTRLTVL.

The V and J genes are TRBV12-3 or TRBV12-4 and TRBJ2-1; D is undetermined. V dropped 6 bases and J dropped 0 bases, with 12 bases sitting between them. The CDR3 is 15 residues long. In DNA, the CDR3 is TGTGCCAGCAGCTCTTCCCCTATCTCCTACAATGAGCAGTTCTTC. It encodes CASSSSPISYNEQFF.

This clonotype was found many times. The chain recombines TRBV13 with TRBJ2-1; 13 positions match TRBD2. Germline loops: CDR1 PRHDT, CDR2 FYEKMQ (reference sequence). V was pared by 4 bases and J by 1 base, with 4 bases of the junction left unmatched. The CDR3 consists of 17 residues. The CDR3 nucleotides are TGTGCCAGCAGCTCATCGGGACTAGCGGGATCCTACAATGAGCAGTTCTTC. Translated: CASSSSGLAGSYNEQFF. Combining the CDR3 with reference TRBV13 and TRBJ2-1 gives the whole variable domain AAGVIQSPRHLIKEKRETATLKCYPIPRHDTVYWYQQGPGQDPQFLISFYEKMQSDKGSIPDRFSAQQFSDYHSELNMSSLELGDSALYFCASSSSGLAGSYNEQFFGPGTRLTVL.

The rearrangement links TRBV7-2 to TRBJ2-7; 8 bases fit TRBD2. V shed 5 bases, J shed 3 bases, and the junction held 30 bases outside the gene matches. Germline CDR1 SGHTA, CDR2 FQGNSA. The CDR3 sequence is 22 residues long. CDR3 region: CASSLKRPPGAGSGIPIYEQYF. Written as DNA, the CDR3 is TGTGCCAGCAGCCTTAAGAGACCCCCCGGGGCGGGTAGCGGGATTCCCATCTACGAGCAGTACTTC.

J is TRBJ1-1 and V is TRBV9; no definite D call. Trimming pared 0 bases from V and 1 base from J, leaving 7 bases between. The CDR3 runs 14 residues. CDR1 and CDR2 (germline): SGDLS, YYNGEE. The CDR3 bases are TGTGCCAGCAGCGTAGCCCACTCGAACACTGAAGCTTTCTTT. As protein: CASSVAHSNTEAFF.

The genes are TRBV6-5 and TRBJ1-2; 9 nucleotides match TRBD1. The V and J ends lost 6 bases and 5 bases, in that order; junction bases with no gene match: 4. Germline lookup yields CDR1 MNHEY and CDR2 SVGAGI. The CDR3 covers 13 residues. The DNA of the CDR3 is TGTGCCAGCAGGCCCGGGACAGGGTATGGCTACACCTTC. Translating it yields CASRPGTGYGYTF.

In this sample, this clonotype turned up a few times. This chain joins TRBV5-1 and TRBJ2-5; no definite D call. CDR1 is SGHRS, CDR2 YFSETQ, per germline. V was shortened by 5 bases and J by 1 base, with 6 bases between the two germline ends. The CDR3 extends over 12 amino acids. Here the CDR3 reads CASRNVQETQYF. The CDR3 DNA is TGCGCCAGCAGAAACGTCCAAGAGACCCAGTACTTC.

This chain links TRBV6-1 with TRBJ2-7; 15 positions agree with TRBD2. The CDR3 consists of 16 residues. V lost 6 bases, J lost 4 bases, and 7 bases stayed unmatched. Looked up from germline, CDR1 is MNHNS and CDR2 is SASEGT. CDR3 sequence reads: CASRDPGLAGGYEQYF. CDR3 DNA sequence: TGTGCCAGCAGGGATCCGGGACTAGCGGGAGGATACGAGCAGTACTTC.

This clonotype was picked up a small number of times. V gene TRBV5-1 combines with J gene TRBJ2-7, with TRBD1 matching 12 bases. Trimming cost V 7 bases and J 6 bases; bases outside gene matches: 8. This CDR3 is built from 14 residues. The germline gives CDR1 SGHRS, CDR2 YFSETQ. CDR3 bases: TGCGCCAGCGGACGGGACAGGGGGCAATTCGAGCAGTACTTC. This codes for CASGRDRGQFEQYF.

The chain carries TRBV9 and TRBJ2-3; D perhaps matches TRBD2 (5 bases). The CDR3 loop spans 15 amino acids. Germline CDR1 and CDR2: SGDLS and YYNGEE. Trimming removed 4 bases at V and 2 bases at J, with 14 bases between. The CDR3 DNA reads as TGTGCCAGCAGCACCCGGGGTTACTACACAGATACGCAGTATTTT. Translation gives CASSTRGYYTDTQYF.

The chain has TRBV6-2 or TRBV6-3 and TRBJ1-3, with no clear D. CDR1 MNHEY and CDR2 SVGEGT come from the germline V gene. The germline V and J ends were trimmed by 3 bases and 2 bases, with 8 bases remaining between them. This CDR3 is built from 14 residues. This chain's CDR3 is CASSYPAPGNTIYF. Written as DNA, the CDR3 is TGTGCCAGCAGTTATCCTGCACCTGGAAACACCATATATTTT.

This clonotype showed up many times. CDR3 residues: CASSQGLGALSTDTQYF. CDR3 sequence (DNA): TGTGCCAGCAGCCAAGGATTGGGGGCCCTCAGCACAGATACGCAGTATTTT. The rearrangement links TRBV14 to TRBJ2-3, with D possibly TRBD1 on 6 matching bases. V was cut by 1 base and J by 0 bases, with 14 bases left in between. The CDR3 runs 17 residues. The germline gives CDR1 SGHDN, CDR2 FVKESK. The variable domain in full, with the rest retrieved from reference TRBV14 and TRBJ2-3, is EAGVTQFPSHSVIEKGQTVTLRCDPISGHDNLYWYRRVMGKEIKFLLHFVKESKQDESGMPNNRFLAERTGGTYSTLKVQPAELEDSGVYFCASSQGLGALSTDTQYFGPGTRLTVL.

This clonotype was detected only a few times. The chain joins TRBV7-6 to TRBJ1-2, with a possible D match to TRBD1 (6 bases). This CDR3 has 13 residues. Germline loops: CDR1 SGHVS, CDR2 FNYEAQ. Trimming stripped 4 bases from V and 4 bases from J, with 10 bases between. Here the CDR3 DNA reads TGTGCCAGCAGCTCTGGGGGCCCCTATGGCTACACCTTC. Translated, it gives CASSSGGPYGYTF.

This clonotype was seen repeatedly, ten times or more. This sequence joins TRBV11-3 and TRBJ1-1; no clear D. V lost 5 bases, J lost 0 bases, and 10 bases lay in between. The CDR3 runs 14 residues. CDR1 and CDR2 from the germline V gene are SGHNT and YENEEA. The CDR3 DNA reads TGTGCCAGCAGCCCCGAGGCCCTGAACACTGAAGCTTTCTTT. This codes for CASSPEALNTEAFF.

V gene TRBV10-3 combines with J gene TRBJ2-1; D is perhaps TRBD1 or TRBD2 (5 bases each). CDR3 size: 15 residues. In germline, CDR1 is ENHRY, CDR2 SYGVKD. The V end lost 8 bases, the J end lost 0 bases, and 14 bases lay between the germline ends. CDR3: CAIGTSDRSYNEQFF. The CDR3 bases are TGTGCCATCGGGACGAGCGACCGCTCCTACAATGAGCAGTTCTTC.

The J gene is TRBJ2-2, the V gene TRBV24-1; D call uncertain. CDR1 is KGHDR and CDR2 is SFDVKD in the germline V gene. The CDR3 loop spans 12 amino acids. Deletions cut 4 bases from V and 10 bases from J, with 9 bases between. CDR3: CATSDIVAELFF. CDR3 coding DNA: TGTGCCACCAGTGACATAGTTGCGGAGCTGTTTTTT.

The CDR3 sequence: CASTQPAAAYTGELFF. In nucleotides, the CDR3 is TGTGCCAGCACCCAGCCGGCAGCGGCTTACACCGGGGAGCTGTTTTTT. The genes are TRBV7-6 and TRBJ2-2, with a weak D call TRBD2 (5 bases). Germline V lookup: CDR1 SGHVS, CDR2 FNYEAQ. The length of the CDR3 is 16 residues. Trimming removed 7 bases at V and 3 bases at J, with 18 bases between.

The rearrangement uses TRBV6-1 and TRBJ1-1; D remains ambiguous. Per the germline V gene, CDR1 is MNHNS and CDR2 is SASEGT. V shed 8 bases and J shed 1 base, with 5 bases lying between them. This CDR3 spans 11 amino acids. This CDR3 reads CASRGNTEAFF. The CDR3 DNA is TGTGCCAGCCGGGGGAACACTGAAGCTTTCTTT.

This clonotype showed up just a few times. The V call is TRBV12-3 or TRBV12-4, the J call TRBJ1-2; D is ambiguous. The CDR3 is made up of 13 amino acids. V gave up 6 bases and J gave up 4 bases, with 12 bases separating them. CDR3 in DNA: TGTGCCAGCAGGCGGGGTTTGGGCTATGGCTACACCTTC. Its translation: CASRRGLGYGYTF.

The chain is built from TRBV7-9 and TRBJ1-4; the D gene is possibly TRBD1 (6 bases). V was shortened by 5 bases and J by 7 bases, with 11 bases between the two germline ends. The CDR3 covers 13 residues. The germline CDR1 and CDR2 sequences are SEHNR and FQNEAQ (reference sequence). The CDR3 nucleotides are TGTGCCAGCAGCCTGGAGGGGGTTGAAAAACTGTTTTTT. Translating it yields CASSLEGVEKLFF.